Shown below are 30 T cell receptor beta chains from a single sample sequenced in a study of blood T cell repertoires in COVID-19. Produced via immunoSEQ multiplex PCR; TCRdb's table is partial and in-frame only. This table has about 380,000 clones, more than 70% appearing once. Sequenced input: PBMCs or T cells enriched from blood (not recorded which). The source is a woman aged 18-30 years who had recovered from COVID-19.

This clone was recorded only once. This chain links TRBV18 with TRBJ1-3; the match to TRBD1 covers 8 bases. The CDR3 extends over 15 amino acids. The V segment lost 6 bases and the J segment 2 bases; nucleotides outside the gene matches: 6. Germline assignment: CDR1 KGHSH and CDR2 LQKENI. CDR3 protein: CASSSETGAGNTIYF. The CDR3 DNA follows: TGTGCCAGCTCCAGCGAGACAGGGGCTGGAAACACCATATATTTT. The full variable domain, with the rest looked up from reference TRBV18 and TRBJ1-3, is NAGVMQNPRHLVRRRGQEARLRCSPMKGHSHVYWYRQLPEEGLKFMVYLQKENIIDESGMPKERFSAEFPKEGPSILRIQQVVRGDSAAYFCASSSETGAGNTIYFGEGSWLTVV.

The chain couples TRBV27 to TRBJ2-7; D might be TRBD1 (5 bases). CDR1 is MNHEY and CDR2 is SMNVEV in the germline V gene (reference sequence). The CDR3 is 18 amino acids. The V end lost 0 bases, the J end lost 0 bases, and 18 bases lay between the germline ends. DNA for the CDR3: TGTGCCAGCAGTTTATCTGGATTCGAGGCAGGGCGCTCCTACGAGCAGTACTTC. It codes for CASSLSGFEAGRSYEQYF.

The CDR3 nucleotides read TGTGCCAGCAGTTTATCACCCGGACAGACCTACGAGCAGTACTTC. Translation: CASSLSPGQTYEQYF. The rearrangement links TRBV27 to TRBJ2-7, with D maybe TRBD1 (6 bases). The V end was cut by 0 bases, the J end by 2 bases, with 11 bases between. CDR3 length: 15 residues. Germline CDR1 reads MNHEY; CDR2 reads SMNVEV (reference sequence).

CDR3 bases: TGTGCCAGCAGCGTAGTAGGTGGACGGGGGGGCACAGATACGCAGTATTTT. Translating it yields CASSVVGGRGGTDTQYF. V is TRBV9 and J is TRBJ2-3; TRBD2 matches 7 bases. Germline V CDR1 and CDR2: SGDLS, YYNGEE. The CDR3 has 17 residues. V shed 0 bases, J shed 1 base, and the junction held 8 bases outside the gene matches.

This rearrangement joins TRBV6-4 to TRBJ2-6, with 10 nucleotides matching TRBD1. With V trimmed by 0 bases and J by 0 bases, 5 bases remained unmatched. The CDR3 is 19 amino acids. From germline, CDR1 is MRHNA and CDR2 SNTAGT. CDR3 coding DNA: TGTGCCAGCAGTGACTCAGCGGACAGGGGGTTCTCTGGGGCCAACGTCCTGACTTTC. Protein product: CASSDSADRGFSGANVLTF.

V is TRBV5-4 and J is TRBJ2-7; TRBD1 matches at 8 bases. The J segment lost 5 bases and the V segment lost 5 bases, leaving 12 bases of the junction unmatched. Germline values: CDR1 SGHNT, CDR2 YYREEE (reference sequence). This CDR3 region has 15 residues. This CDR3 reads CASRQDRGRLDEQYF. In DNA, the CDR3 is TGTGCCAGCAGGCAAGACAGGGGTCGGTTGGACGAGCAGTACTTC. Full variable domain (missing parts from reference TRBV5-4 and TRBJ2-7): ETGVTQSPTHLIKTRGQQVTLRCSSQSGHNTVSWYQQALGQGPQFIFQYYREEENGRGNFPPRFSGLQFPNYSSELNVNALELDDSALYLCASRQDRGRLDEQYFGPGTRLTVT.

The CDR3 sequence: CASSHEPLQWSYGYTF. Here the CDR3 DNA reads TGCGCCAGCAGCCATGAGCCACTGCAATGGTCCTATGGCTACACCTTC. The gene calls are TRBV4-1 and TRBJ1-2; D unclear. The CDR3 length is 16 residues. V lost 3 bases to trimming and J lost 4 bases, with 18 bases between them. Germline CDR1 and CDR2: MGHRA and YSYEKL.

The chain employs TRBV6-5 and TRBJ1-1, with 8 bases aligning to TRBD1. Germline values: CDR1 MNHEY, CDR2 SVGAGI. The CDR3 loop spans 15 amino acids. The trim removed 7 bases at V and 1 base at J, leaving 8 bases unmatched. CDR3: CASMAGGGPNTEAFF. In nucleotides, the CDR3 is TGTGCCAGCATGGCAGGGGGCGGTCCGAACACTGAAGCTTTCTTT.

The genes are TRBV25-1 and TRBJ1-1; D is unresolved. The V gene's germline CDR1 is MGHDK and CDR2 SYGVNS. This CDR3 has 14 amino acids. The germline V and J ends were trimmed by 1 base and 4 bases, with 10 bases remaining between them. CDR3 bases: TGTGCCAGCAGTGAATCCGGCGGGAGCACTGAAGCTTTCTTT. Translated: CASSESGGSTEAFF.

J is TRBJ2-1 and V is TRBV5-5; TRBD1 aligns across 8 bases. After removal of 4 bases from V and 4 bases from J, the junction contained 4 bases not matched to a gene. The CDR3 is made up of 14 amino acids. Germline lookup yields CDR1 SGHKS and CDR2 YYEKEE (reference sequence). CDR3 in DNA: TGTGCCAGCAGCCCGGACAGGGAGTACAATGAGCAGTTCTTC. This codes for CASSPDREYNEQFF.

V and J are TRBV14 and TRBJ1-2; unclear D gene. The germline CDR1 and CDR2 sequences are SGHDN and FVKESK. The CDR3 covers 13 residues. The ends were cut back, 1 base at V and 5 bases at J, with 8 bases in the middle. CDR3: CASSQAPGYGYTF. DNA of the CDR3: TGTGCCAGCAGCCAAGCCCCGGGTTATGGCTACACCTTC.

The chain employs TRBV6-4 and TRBJ1-4; D gene ambiguous. The CDR3 is 15 amino acids. V was shortened by 2 bases and J by 4 bases, with 11 bases between the two germline ends. Germline V gives CDR1 MRHNA, CDR2 SNTAGT. DNA for the CDR3: TGTGCCAGCAGTGACCCCACAAGACTTAATGAAAAACTGTTTTTT. Its translation is CASSDPTRLNEKLFF.

This CDR3 reads CASSFTAGNTEAFF. CDR3 coding DNA: TGTGCCAGCAGCTTTACAGCGGGGAACACTGAAGCTTTCTTT. The chain couples TRBV7-2 to TRBJ1-1; no clear D. Germline V gene lookup returns CDR1 SGHTA and CDR2 FQGNSA. V was cut by 3 bases and J by 1 base, with 9 bases left in between. The CDR3 is 14 amino acids.

CDR3 DNA: TGCAGCGTCGCCCCAAGGGACAGGCGGACTAACTATGGCTACACCTTC. Its translation: CSVAPRDRRTNYGYTF. The V gene is TRBV29-1, the J gene TRBJ1-2, with 8 bases lining up with TRBD1. Germline CDR1 reads SQVTM; CDR2 reads ANQGSEA. Losses at the gene ends were 6 bases for V and 0 bases for J; bases not matched to a gene: 12. The CDR3 totals 16 residues.

The CDR3 loop reads CASSLPGGYTGELFF. DNA for the CDR3: TGTGCCAGCAGCTTACCGGGGGGGTACACCGGGGAGCTGTTTTTT. The J gene is TRBJ2-2, the V gene TRBV7-3; 8 bases agree with TRBD2. V lost 2 bases to trimming and J lost 3 bases; unmatched junction nucleotides: 2. The CDR3 sequence is 15 residues long. Per the germline V gene, CDR1 is SGHTA and CDR2 is FQGTGA.

In regard to this clone: This sample also contains other DNA sequences that code for the same CDR3. J is TRBJ1-2 and V is TRBV27; 8 bases are a match to TRBD1. The trim removed 3 bases at V and 5 bases at J, leaving 2 bases unmatched. Germline V lookup: CDR1 MNHEY, CDR2 SMNVEV (reference sequence). The CDR3 is 13 amino acids. In DNA, the CDR3 is TGTGCCAGCAGTTTTGGACAGGGTTATGGCTACACCTTC. Translation: CASSFGQGYGYTF.

The chain links TRBV9 to TRBJ1-2, with TRBD1 as a possible D gene (5 bases). The CDR3 has 14 amino acids. V was trimmed by 4 bases and J by 4 bases, leaving 14 bases between them. The germline gives CDR1 SGDLS, CDR2 YYNGEE. CDR3 sequence: CASSPDSSPYGYTF. The CDR3 bases are TGTGCCAGCAGCCCCGACAGTAGCCCCTATGGCTACACCTTC.

The rearrangement links TRBV4-1 to TRBJ1-2; D is possibly TRBD1 (6 bases). Trimming left V 2 bases short and J 4 bases short, with 14 bases between. CDR1 and CDR2 (germline): MGHRA, YSYEKL. The CDR3 contains 15 residues. CDR3 in amino acids: CASSQPQGSGYGYTF. As DNA, the CDR3 is TGCGCCAGCAGCCAACCCCAGGGGTCCGGCTATGGCTACACCTTC.

The chain uses TRBV5-6 and TRBJ1-5; the match to TRBD1 covers 10 bases. Germline CDR1 SGHDT, CDR2 YYEEEE. Trimming cost V 3 bases and J 0 bases; bases outside gene matches: 9. The CDR3 length is 18 residues. CDR3 residues: CASSSTGGATRSNQPQHF. DNA for the CDR3: TGTGCCAGCAGCTCGACAGGGGGCGCGACGCGTAGCAATCAGCCCCAGCATTTT.

Points on this clone: In the same sample, other DNA sequences code for this CDR3. DNA for the CDR3: TGTGCCAGCAGCGGGGGGACTGTCTACGAGCAGTACTTC. This encodes CASSGGTVYEQYF. The chain recombines TRBV7-9 with TRBJ2-7, with a possible D match to TRBD2 (6 bases). Germline V gene sequence: CDR1 SEHNR, CDR2 FQNEAQ (reference sequence). Trimming removed 5 bases from V and 3 bases from J, with 11 bases in between. The CDR3 sequence is 13 residues long.

This clone was detected only once. The rearrangement uses TRBV3-1 (or the pseudogene TRBV3-2) and TRBJ2-1; 7 nucleotides align to TRBD2. Germline V gene lookup returns CDR1 LGHDT and CDR2 YNNKEL (reference sequence). There are 13 residues in the CDR3. V lost 2 bases, J lost 15 bases, and 10 bases stayed unmatched. In DNA, the CDR3 is TGTGCCAGCAGCCAACGGGGGGACCTAGCAGGGTTCTTC. Its translation is CASSQRGDLAGFF.

The chain couples TRBV9 to TRBJ2-3; 9 bases map to TRBD2. Per germline, CDR1 SGDLS and CDR2 YYNGEE. This CDR3 has 15 amino acids. Trimming at V came to 3 bases and at J to 3 bases, leaving 5 bases not matched to a gene. The CDR3 nucleotides are TGTGCCAGCAGCGGAAGCGGGGGGATGACAGATACGCAGTATTTT. Residues: CASSGSGGMTDTQYF.

V is TRBV19 and J is TRBJ1-2; the match to TRBD1 covers 9 bases. The CDR3 is made up of 14 amino acids. The V gene end was trimmed by 5 bases and the J gene end by 6 bases; junction bases not matched to a gene: 7. Looked up from germline, CDR1 is LNHDA and CDR2 is SQIVND (reference sequence). CDR3 DNA: TGTGCCAGTAGTTTACAGGGGGCGCCGAATGGCTACACCTTC. Translating gives CASSLQGAPNGYTF.

The chain combines TRBV11-3 with TRBJ1-5; D possibly corresponds to TRBD1 (5 bases). This CDR3 is 18 amino acids long. Trimming shortened V by 2 bases and J by 11 bases, and 28 bases separated the two germline ends. CDR1 and CDR2 from the germline V gene are SGHNT and YENEEA. The CDR3 bases are TGTGCCAGCAGCTTATCCTTAAGTGGGTTCCCCAAGTCAGGGTCCCAGCATTTT. Translation: CASSLSLSGFPKSGSQHF.

In this sample, this clone turned up once. The rearrangement joins TRBV7-3 to TRBJ2-3, with 11 bases fitting TRBD2. Trimming cost V 2 bases and J 3 bases; bases outside gene matches: 10. The CDR3 covers 18 residues. CDR1 is SGHTA, CDR2 FQGTGA, per germline. The CDR3 coding sequence is TGTGCCAGCAGCTTATGGACTACTAGCGGGGGCGTAACAGATACGCAGTATTTT. This gives the protein CASSLWTTSGGVTDTQYF.

The chain is built from TRBV6-5 and TRBJ1-5, with D uncertain. Germline V gene data show CDR1 as MNHEY and CDR2 as SVGAGI. The CDR3 runs to 15 residues. The V end lost 0 bases, the J end lost 6 bases, and 12 bases lay between the germline ends. The CDR3 sequence is CASSYSNSPGQPQHF. The CDR3 nucleotides read TGTGCCAGCAGTTACTCGAACTCACCCGGTCAGCCCCAGCATTTT.

J is TRBJ2-1 and V is TRBV28, with 15 bases fitting TRBD2. The CDR3 runs to 15 residues. Per germline, CDR1 MDHEN and CDR2 SYDVKM. V gave up 4 bases and J gave up 9 bases; unmatched junction bases: 4. The CDR3 DNA follows: TGTGCCAGCAGTTCCGGACTAGCGGGGGGGAGTGAGCAGTTCTTC. It translates to CASSSGLAGGSEQFF.

This chain joins TRBV6-2 or TRBV6-3 and TRBJ1-2, with 8 bases identical to TRBD1. This CDR3 has 17 residues. V shed 5 bases, J shed 3 bases, and the junction held 14 bases outside the gene matches. Germline-derived CDR1 and CDR2 are MNHEY and SVGEGT. The CDR3 sequence: CASSQPRRTGKDYGYTF. For the CDR3, the DNA is TGTGCCAGCAGTCAACCCCGACGGACAGGGAAGGACTATGGCTACACCTTC.

The chain couples TRBV28 to TRBJ1-2; a possible D gene is TRBD1 (5 bases). The CDR3 is 15 residues long. Trimming took 4 bases from V and 5 from J, leaving 17 bases between them. Germline assignment: CDR1 MDHEN and CDR2 SYDVKM. The CDR3, as DNA: TGTGCCAGCAGTTATAAGAGCGGGGGAGGGTATGGCTACACCTTC. Its translation is CASSYKSGGGYGYTF.

The V gene is TRBV5-1, the J gene TRBJ1-2; no reliable D call. CDR1 and CDR2 from the germline V gene are SGHRS and YFSETQ. CDR3 length: 14 amino acids. Between the trimmed V and J ends, which lost 1 base and 3 bases, there was a span of 10 bases. CDR3 amino acids: CASSLSSADYGYTF. Here the CDR3 DNA reads TGCGCCAGCAGCTTGTCGTCGGCGGACTATGGCTACACCTTC.